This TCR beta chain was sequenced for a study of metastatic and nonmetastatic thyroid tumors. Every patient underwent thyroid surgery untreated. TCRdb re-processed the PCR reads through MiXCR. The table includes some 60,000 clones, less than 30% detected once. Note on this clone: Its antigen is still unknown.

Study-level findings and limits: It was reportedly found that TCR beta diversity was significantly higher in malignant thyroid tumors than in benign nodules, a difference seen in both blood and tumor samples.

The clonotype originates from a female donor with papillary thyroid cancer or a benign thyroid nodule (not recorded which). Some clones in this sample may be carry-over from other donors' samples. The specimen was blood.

The CDR3 here is CASSSQQTDYTDTQYF. CDR3 DNA sequence: TGTGCCAGCAGTTCCCAACAGACCGACTACACAGATACGCAGTATTTT. The chain recombines TRBV28 with TRBJ2-3; D is perhaps TRBD2 (5 bases). V was clipped by 4 bases and J by 2 bases, with 16 bases between them. From germline, CDR1 is MDHEN and CDR2 SYDVKM. The CDR3 length is 16 residues.